This passage covers 20 T cell receptor beta chains from one sample sequenced in a study of T cells after yellow fever vaccination. TCRdb redid the calling of the 5' RACE reads with MiXCR, one entry per CDR3 protein. The top ten clones hold 3% to 3.5% of a sample with 300,000 to 350,000 distinct CDR3 sequences, approximately 12% of them seen once. The material sequenced was CD4+ T cells sorted from PBMCs, taken 45 days after the yellow fever booster vaccination. These receptors were taken from a man aged 18 to 30 who received the YFV17D yellow fever vaccine.

The table lists this clonotype with many counts. The genes are TRBV6-5 and TRBJ1-2; no reliable D call. Germline values: CDR1 MNHEY, CDR2 SVGAGI. Trimming left V 8 bases short and J 10 bases short, with 20 bases between. The CDR3 spans 13 residues. The CDR3, as DNA: TGTGCCAGCGTGTACGGTTCCCCCCCCCTCTACACCTTC. As protein: CASVYGSPPLYTF.

In its sample, this clonotype was seen a few times. V usage is TRBV25-1 and J usage is TRBJ1-3, with no clear D. The CDR3 sequence is 14 residues long. V was shortened by 6 bases and J by 0 bases, with 9 bases between the two germline ends. Germline V CDR1 and CDR2: MGHDK, SYGVNS. Written as DNA, the CDR3 is TGTGCCAGCAGCGAGGAGTACTCTGGAAACACCATATATTTT. This translates into CASSEEYSGNTIYF.

This clonotype has only a few counts. This chain uses TRBV7-2 with TRBJ2-7, with D perhaps being TRBD1 or TRBD2 (5 bases each). The CDR3 is 14 amino acids. From germline, CDR1 is SGHTA and CDR2 FQGNSA. Between the trimmed V and J ends, which lost 5 bases and 4 bases, there was a span of 15 bases. CDR3 bases: TGTGCCAGCAGCAAACTCCCGGGGCCGTACGAGCAGTACTTC. Translated, it gives CASSKLPGPYEQYF.

The rearrangement joins TRBV2 to TRBJ2-3, with 7 bases aligning to TRBD2. J lost 4 bases, V lost 3 bases, and 10 bases had no gene match. Germline V lookup: CDR1 SNHLY, CDR2 FYNNEI. The CDR3 sequence is 16 residues long. The chain's CDR3 is CASSESPRGRADTQYF. DNA of the CDR3: TGTGCCAGCAGTGAGTCCCCTCGGGGGAGGGCAGATACGCAGTATTTT.

This clonotype showed up just a few times. This sequence joins TRBV6-5 and TRBJ2-3, with 7 bases fitting TRBD2. The germline V gene has CDR1 MNHEY and CDR2 SVGAGI. V lost 0 bases, J lost 5 bases, and 8 bases stayed unmatched. The CDR3 covers 16 residues. CDR3 in DNA: TGTGCCAGCAGTTACTCGGGCGGGGGTGCTCAAGATACGCAGTATTTT. Translated, it gives CASSYSGGGAQDTQYF.

Many counts were recorded for this clonotype. The chain joins TRBV7-9 to TRBJ1-1; D gene unclear. V lost 7 bases and J 1 base, leaving 10 bases between the germline ends. The CDR3 extends over 13 amino acids. CDR1 and CDR2 (germline): SEHNR, FQNEAQ (reference sequence). The CDR3 loop is CASIKQPNTEAFF. CDR3 coding DNA: TGTGCCAGCATTAAACAGCCGAACACTGAAGCTTTCTTT.

This chain connects TRBV4-1 to TRBJ2-1; 8 nucleotides agree with TRBD1. Germline loops: CDR1 MGHRA, CDR2 YSYEKL. The CDR3 runs to 15 residues. Unmatched junction bases numbered 7, after V lost 4 bases and J lost 5 bases. The CDR3 reads CASSLRQGRNNEQFF. The CDR3 coding sequence is TGCGCCAGCAGCCTTAGACAGGGGCGGAACAATGAGCAGTTCTTC.

The chain combines TRBV11-2 with TRBJ2-4; D gene unclear. Trimming shortened V by 5 bases and J by 0 bases, and 8 bases separated the two germline ends. CDR3 size: 14 residues. Germline V gives CDR1 SGHAT, CDR2 FQNNGV. This chain's CDR3 is CASSTPLAKNIQYF. The CDR3, as DNA: TGTGCCAGCAGCACCCCCCTAGCCAAAAACATTCAGTACTTC.

This clonotype was counted a few times. V and J are TRBV13 and TRBJ2-5; D is tentatively TRBD1 or TRBD2 (5 bases each). Germline CDR1 is PRHDT and CDR2 is FYEKMQ (reference sequence). Trimming pared 0 bases from V and 7 bases from J, leaving 15 bases between. The length of the CDR3 is 15 residues. The CDR3 coding sequence is TGTGCCAGCAGCTTAGGCCGGGACCCCCGAGGGACCCAGTACTTC. As protein: CASSLGRDPRGTQYF.

This sequence joins TRBV2 and TRBJ2-7; the D is unclear. V lost 4 bases and J lost 4, with 11 bases in between. CDR1 is SNHLY and CDR2 is FYNNEI in the germline V gene. The CDR3 contains 13 residues. The CDR3 spells CASSAAVTYEQYV. The CDR3, as DNA: TGTGCCAGCAGTGCGGCAGTAACATACGAGCAGTACGTC.

The chain carries TRBV28 and TRBJ2-7, with D hard to call. Trimming took 5 bases from V and 4 from J, leaving 6 bases between them. Germline values: CDR1 MDHEN, CDR2 SYDVKM. The CDR3 is 11 residues long. As DNA, the CDR3 is TGTGCCAGCAGTCATGGATACGAGCAGTACGTC. Protein sequence: CASSHGYEQYV.

In its sample, this clonotype was seen a few times. V and J are TRBV6-1 and TRBJ2-7; no firm D call. From germline, CDR1 is MNHNS and CDR2 SASEGT. This CDR3 comprises 13 residues. Trimming took 11 bases from V and 4 from J, leaving 18 bases between them. The CDR3 DNA is TGTGCCTTCCCTATGAGAGGCGCATACGAGCAGTACGTC. Translation gives CAFPMRGAYEQYV.

Ten or more counts support this clonotype. The rearrangement uses TRBV4-1 and TRBJ1-4; D gene unclear. Germline V lookup: CDR1 MGHRA, CDR2 YSYEKL. Trimming cost V 8 bases and J 8 bases, with 15 bases left between them. The CDR3 length is 13 residues. This CDR3 reads CASSHRAAEKLFF. The CDR3 DNA reads TGCGCCAGCTCTCACCGGGCGGCGGAAAAACTGTTTTTT.

The rearrangement uses TRBV19 and TRBJ1-1; D is unresolved. CDR1 LNHDA and CDR2 SQIVND come from the germline V gene (reference sequence). V shed 5 bases and J shed 2 bases, with 15 bases lying between them. The CDR3 is 15 residues long. The CDR3 DNA reads as TGTGCCAGTAGTCCCTCCGGTCGCCCCAACACTGAAGCTTTCTTT. Residues: CASSPSGRPNTEAFF.

The CDR3 DNA sequence: TGTGCCAGCAGCTTAGGGGGAACAAGCAATGAGCAGTTCTTC. It codes for CASSLGGTSNEQFF. The J gene is TRBJ2-1, the V gene TRBV7-2; unclear D gene. Germline assignment: CDR1 SGHTA and CDR2 FQGNSA. V shed 1 base and J shed 6 bases, with 10 bases lying between them. The CDR3 loop spans 14 amino acids.

The rearrangement links TRBV25-1 to TRBJ2-3, with D uncertain. Germline lookup yields CDR1 MGHDK and CDR2 SYGVNS. The CDR3 is 15 residues long. Deletions cut 7 bases from V and 0 bases from J, with 14 bases between. CDR3 in amino acids: CASMGLSFSTDTQYF. The CDR3 nucleotides read TGTGCCAGCATGGGATTGTCCTTTAGCACAGATACGCAGTATTTT.

This clonotype was picked up a small number of times. The V and J genes are TRBV9 and TRBJ2-2, with 10 bases matching TRBD2. Germline CDR1 and CDR2: SGDLS and YYNGEE. J was trimmed by 4 bases and V by 5 bases; bases with no gene match: 8. The CDR3 contains 16 residues. For the CDR3, the DNA is TGTGCCAGCAGATCAGCGGGGGGGCCGAGCACCGGGGAGCTGTTTTTT. The encoded protein is CASRSAGGPSTGELFF.

This clonotype was counted a few times. This chain links TRBV5-4 with TRBJ2-1; D is perhaps TRBD2 (6 bases). Between the trimmed V and J ends, which lost 3 bases and 1 base, there was a span of 11 bases. This CDR3 contains 15 residues. Germline V lookup: CDR1 SGHNT, CDR2 YYREEE (reference sequence). For the CDR3, the DNA is TGTGCCAGCAGCTCAAACGGGGGTTCCTACAATGAGCAGTTCTTC. Amino acids: CASSSNGGSYNEQFF.

This clonotype was detected a few times. The chain links TRBV5-4 to TRBJ2-5, with unresolved D. Germline CDR1 reads SGHNT; CDR2 reads YYREEE (reference sequence). The CDR3 totals 14 residues. Deletions cut 0 bases from V and 5 bases from J, with 11 bases between. This chain's CDR3 is CASSLVTSPETQYF. Here the CDR3 DNA reads TGTGCCAGCAGCTTGGTCACCAGCCCGGAGACCCAGTACTTC.

This sequence joins TRBV28 and TRBJ2-2; 7 positions agree with TRBD2. The V segment lost 10 bases and the J segment 6 bases; nucleotides outside the gene matches: 11. The V gene's germline CDR1 is MDHEN and CDR2 SYDVKM. The CDR3 is made up of 14 amino acids. In DNA, the CDR3 is TGTGCCACCGTGAACGGGGGGAGTCCCGGGGAGCTGTTTTTT. Protein sequence: CATVNGGSPGELFF.